The clone carrying this T cell receptor beta chain was seen just once. The target antigen is unknown. The V and J ends lost 3 bases and 5 bases respectively, with 16 bases between them. Germline V gives CDR1 SGHRS, CDR2 YFSETQ. The CDR3 has 15 amino acids. Some clones are missing from TCRdb's copy, which holds only in-frame ones; the method was immunoSEQ multiplex PCR. The table has about 96,000 clones, approximately 90% seen once; the top ten hold under 2%. The sample belongs to a study of T cell responses to AZD1222 COVID-19 vaccine. General study findings and limits: Repertoires were collected only later (after the peak T cell response had occurred). White British people made up most donors, females outnumbered males, and clonal diversity was possibly underestimated.

The V call is TRBV5-1, the J call TRBJ2-3; D may be TRBD1 or TRBD2 (7 bases each). The specimen was peripheral blood, collected on day 0 of AZD1222 vaccination. The sequence came from an adult in good health. The CDR3 DNA sequence: TGCGCCAGCAGCTGGGGAGGGGGCCAAGGAGATACGCAGTATTTT. Residues: CASSWGGGQGDTQYF.